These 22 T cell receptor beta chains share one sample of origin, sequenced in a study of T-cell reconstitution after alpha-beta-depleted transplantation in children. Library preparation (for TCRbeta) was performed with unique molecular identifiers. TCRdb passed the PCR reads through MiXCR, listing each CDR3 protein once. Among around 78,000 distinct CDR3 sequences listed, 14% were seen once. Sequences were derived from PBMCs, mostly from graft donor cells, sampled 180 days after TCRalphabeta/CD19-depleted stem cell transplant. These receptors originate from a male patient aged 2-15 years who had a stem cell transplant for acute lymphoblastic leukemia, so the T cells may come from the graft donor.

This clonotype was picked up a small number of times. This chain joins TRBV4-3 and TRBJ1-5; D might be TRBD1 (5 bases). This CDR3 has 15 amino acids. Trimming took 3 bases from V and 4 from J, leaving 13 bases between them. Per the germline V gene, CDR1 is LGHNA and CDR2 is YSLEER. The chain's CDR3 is CASSQGPGGNQPQHF. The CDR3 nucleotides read TGCGCCAGCAGCCAGGGTCCCGGGGGTAATCAGCCCCAGCATTTT.

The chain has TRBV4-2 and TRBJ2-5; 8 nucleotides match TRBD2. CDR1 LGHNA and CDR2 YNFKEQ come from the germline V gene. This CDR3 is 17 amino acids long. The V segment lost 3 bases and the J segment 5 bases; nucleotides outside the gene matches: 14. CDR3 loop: CASSQLQAGAGAETQYF. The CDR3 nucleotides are TGTGCCAGCAGCCAGCTACAAGCGGGGGCGGGGGCGGAGACCCAGTACTTC.

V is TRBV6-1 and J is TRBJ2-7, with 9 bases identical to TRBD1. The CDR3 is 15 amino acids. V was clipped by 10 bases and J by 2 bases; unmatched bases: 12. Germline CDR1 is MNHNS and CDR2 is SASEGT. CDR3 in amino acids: CAISIRDRVPYEQYF. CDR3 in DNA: TGTGCCATTTCCATCCGGGACAGGGTACCCTACGAGCAGTACTTC.

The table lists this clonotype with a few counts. The CDR3 DNA reads TGCGCCAGCAGCCAATATCCAGGCTACTACGAGCAGTACTTC. It translates to CASSQYPGYYEQYF. The rearrangement uses TRBV4-3 and TRBJ2-7; no clear D. V lost 2 bases, J lost 3 bases, and 11 bases lay in between. The CDR3 spans 14 residues. Germline CDR1 LGHNA, CDR2 YSLEER.

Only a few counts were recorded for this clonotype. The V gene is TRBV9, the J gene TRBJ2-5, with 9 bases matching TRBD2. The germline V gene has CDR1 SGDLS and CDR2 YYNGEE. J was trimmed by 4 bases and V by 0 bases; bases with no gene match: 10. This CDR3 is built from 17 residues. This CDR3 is CASSVAPAGGRAETQYF. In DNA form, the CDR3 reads TGTGCCAGCAGCGTAGCTCCCGCGGGAGGGAGAGCAGAGACCCAGTACTTC.

The CDR3 sequence is CASSQGTTFTDTQYF. CDR3 sequence (DNA): TGCGCCAGCAGCCAAGGGACTACCTTCACAGATACGCAGTATTTT. The chain joins TRBV4-3 to TRBJ2-3, with TRBD2 as a possible D gene (6 bases). The V gene's germline CDR1 is LGHNA and CDR2 YSLEER. The CDR3 contains 15 residues. V gave up 1 base and J gave up 2 bases, with 10 bases separating them.

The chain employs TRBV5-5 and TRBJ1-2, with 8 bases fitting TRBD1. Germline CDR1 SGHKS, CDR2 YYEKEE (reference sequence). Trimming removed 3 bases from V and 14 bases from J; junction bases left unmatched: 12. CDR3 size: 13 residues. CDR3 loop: CASSWGGTGGNTF. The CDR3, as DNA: TGTGCCAGCAGCTGGGGGGGTACAGGGGGGAATACCTTC.

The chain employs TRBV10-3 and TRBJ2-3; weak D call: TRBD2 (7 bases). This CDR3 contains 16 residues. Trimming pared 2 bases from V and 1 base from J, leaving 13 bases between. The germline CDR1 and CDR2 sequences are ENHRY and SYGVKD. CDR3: CAISEKGEGRTDTQYF. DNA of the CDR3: TGTGCCATCAGTGAGAAGGGGGAGGGACGCACAGATACGCAGTATTTT.

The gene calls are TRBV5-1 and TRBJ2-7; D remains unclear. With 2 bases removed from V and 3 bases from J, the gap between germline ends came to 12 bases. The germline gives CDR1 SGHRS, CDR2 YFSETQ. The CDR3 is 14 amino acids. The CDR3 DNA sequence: TGCGCCAGCAGCTTTAGTTATTTATACTACGAGCAGTACTTC. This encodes CASSFSYLYYEQYF.

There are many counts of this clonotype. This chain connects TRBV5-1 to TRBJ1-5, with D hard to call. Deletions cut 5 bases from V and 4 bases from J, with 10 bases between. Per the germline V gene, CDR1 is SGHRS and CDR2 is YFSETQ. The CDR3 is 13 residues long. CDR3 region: CASSPGPNQPQHF. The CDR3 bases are TGCGCCAGCAGTCCTGGGCCGAATCAGCCCCAGCATTTT.

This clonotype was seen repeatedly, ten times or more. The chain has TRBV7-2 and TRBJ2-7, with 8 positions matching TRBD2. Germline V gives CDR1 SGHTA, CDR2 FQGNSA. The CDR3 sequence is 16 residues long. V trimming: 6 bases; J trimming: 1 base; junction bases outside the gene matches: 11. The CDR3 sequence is CASSSGGLAGSYEQYF. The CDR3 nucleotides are TGTGCCAGCAGTTCGGGGGGGCTAGCAGGGTCCTACGAGCAGTACTTC. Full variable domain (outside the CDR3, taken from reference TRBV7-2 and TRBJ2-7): GAGVSQSPSNKVTEKGKDVELRCDPISGHTALYWYRQSLGQGLEFLIYFQGNSAPDKSGLPSDRFSAERTGGSVSTLTIQRTQQEDSAVYLCASSSGGLAGSYEQYFGPGTRLTVT.

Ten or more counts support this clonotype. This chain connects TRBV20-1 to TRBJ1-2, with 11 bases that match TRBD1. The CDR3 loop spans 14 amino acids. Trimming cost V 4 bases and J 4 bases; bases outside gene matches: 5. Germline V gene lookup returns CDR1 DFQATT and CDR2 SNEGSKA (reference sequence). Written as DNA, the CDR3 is TGCAGTGCTACAGGGGGGACAGGGGGCTATGGCTACACCTTC. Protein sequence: CSATGGTGGYGYTF.

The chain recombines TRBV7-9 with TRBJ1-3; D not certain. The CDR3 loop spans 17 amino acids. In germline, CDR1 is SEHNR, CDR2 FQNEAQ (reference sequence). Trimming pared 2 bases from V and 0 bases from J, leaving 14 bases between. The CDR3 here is CASSLIGRRFSGNTIYF. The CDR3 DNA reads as TGTGCCAGCAGCTTAATCGGACGGCGTTTCTCTGGAAACACCATATATTTT.

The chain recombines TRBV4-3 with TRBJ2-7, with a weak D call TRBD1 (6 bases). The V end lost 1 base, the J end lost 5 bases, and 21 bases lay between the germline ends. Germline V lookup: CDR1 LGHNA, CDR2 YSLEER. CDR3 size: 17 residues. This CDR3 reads CASSQGPGQNEVHEQYF. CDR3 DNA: TGCGCCAGCAGCCAAGGACCCGGACAGAACGAGGTACACGAGCAGTACTTC.

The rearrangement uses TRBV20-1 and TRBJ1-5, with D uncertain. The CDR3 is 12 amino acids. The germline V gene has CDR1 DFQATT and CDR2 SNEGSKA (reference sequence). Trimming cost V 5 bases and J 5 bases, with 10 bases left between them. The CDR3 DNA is TGCAGTGCTTCAAACCCCGATCAGCCCCAGCATTTT. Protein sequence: CSASNPDQPQHF.

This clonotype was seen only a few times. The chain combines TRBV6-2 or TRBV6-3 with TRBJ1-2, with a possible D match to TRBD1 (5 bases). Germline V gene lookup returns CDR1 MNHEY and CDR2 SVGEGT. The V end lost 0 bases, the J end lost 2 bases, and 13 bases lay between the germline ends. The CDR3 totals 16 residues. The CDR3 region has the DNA TGTGCCAGCAGTTACTCCCACCGACAGCTAAACTATGGCTACACCTTC. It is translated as CASSYSHRQLNYGYTF.

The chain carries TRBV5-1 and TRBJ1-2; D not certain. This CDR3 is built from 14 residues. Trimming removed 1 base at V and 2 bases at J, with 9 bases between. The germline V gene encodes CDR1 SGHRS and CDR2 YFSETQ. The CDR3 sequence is CASSLPGQNYGYTF. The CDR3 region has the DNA TGCGCCAGCAGCTTGCCGGGCCAGAACTATGGCTACACCTTC.

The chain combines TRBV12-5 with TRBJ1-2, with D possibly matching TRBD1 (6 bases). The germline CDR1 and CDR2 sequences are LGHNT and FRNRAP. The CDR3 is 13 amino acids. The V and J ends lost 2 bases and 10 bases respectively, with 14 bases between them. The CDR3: CASGLTGSPHYTF. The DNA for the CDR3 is TGTGCTAGTGGTTTGACAGGGTCTCCCCACTACACCTTC.

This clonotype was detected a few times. The DNA of the CDR3 is TGCGCCAGCAGCCAAGAAAGATGGGGTGAGAGCAATCAGCCCCAGCATTTT. It codes for CASSQERWGESNQPQHF. The V gene is TRBV4-3, the J gene TRBJ1-5, with D uncertain. Germline values: CDR1 LGHNA, CDR2 YSLEER. Trimming pared 0 bases from V and 1 base from J, leaving 13 bases between. This CDR3 region has 17 residues.

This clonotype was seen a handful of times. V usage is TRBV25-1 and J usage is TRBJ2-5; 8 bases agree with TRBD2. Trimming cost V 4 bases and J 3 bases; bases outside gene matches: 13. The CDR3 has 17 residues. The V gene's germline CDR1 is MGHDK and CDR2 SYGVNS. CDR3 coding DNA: TGTGCCAGCAGTGCTACTAGCGGAGGAGGGAAAAAAGAGACCCAGTACTTC. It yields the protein CASSATSGGGKKETQYF.

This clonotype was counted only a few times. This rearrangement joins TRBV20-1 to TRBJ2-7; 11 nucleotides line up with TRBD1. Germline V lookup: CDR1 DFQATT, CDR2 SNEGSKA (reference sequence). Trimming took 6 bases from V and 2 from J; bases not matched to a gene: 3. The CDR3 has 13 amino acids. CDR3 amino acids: CSAPGQGAYEQYF. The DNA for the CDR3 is TGCAGTGCGCCGGGACAGGGGGCCTACGAGCAGTACTTC.

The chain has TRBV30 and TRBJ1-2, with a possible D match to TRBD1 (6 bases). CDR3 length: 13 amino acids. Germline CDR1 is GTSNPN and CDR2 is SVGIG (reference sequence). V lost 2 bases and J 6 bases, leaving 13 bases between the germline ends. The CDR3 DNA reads TGTGCCTGGAGTCTACAGGGTTGGGATGGCTACACCTTC. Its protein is CAWSLQGWDGYTF. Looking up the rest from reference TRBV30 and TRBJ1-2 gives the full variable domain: SQTIHQWPATLVQPVGSPLSLECTVEGTSNPNLYWYRQAAGRGLQLLFYSVGIGQISSEVPQNLSASRPQDRQFILSSKKLLLSDSGFYLCAWSLQGWDGYTFGSGTRLTVV.